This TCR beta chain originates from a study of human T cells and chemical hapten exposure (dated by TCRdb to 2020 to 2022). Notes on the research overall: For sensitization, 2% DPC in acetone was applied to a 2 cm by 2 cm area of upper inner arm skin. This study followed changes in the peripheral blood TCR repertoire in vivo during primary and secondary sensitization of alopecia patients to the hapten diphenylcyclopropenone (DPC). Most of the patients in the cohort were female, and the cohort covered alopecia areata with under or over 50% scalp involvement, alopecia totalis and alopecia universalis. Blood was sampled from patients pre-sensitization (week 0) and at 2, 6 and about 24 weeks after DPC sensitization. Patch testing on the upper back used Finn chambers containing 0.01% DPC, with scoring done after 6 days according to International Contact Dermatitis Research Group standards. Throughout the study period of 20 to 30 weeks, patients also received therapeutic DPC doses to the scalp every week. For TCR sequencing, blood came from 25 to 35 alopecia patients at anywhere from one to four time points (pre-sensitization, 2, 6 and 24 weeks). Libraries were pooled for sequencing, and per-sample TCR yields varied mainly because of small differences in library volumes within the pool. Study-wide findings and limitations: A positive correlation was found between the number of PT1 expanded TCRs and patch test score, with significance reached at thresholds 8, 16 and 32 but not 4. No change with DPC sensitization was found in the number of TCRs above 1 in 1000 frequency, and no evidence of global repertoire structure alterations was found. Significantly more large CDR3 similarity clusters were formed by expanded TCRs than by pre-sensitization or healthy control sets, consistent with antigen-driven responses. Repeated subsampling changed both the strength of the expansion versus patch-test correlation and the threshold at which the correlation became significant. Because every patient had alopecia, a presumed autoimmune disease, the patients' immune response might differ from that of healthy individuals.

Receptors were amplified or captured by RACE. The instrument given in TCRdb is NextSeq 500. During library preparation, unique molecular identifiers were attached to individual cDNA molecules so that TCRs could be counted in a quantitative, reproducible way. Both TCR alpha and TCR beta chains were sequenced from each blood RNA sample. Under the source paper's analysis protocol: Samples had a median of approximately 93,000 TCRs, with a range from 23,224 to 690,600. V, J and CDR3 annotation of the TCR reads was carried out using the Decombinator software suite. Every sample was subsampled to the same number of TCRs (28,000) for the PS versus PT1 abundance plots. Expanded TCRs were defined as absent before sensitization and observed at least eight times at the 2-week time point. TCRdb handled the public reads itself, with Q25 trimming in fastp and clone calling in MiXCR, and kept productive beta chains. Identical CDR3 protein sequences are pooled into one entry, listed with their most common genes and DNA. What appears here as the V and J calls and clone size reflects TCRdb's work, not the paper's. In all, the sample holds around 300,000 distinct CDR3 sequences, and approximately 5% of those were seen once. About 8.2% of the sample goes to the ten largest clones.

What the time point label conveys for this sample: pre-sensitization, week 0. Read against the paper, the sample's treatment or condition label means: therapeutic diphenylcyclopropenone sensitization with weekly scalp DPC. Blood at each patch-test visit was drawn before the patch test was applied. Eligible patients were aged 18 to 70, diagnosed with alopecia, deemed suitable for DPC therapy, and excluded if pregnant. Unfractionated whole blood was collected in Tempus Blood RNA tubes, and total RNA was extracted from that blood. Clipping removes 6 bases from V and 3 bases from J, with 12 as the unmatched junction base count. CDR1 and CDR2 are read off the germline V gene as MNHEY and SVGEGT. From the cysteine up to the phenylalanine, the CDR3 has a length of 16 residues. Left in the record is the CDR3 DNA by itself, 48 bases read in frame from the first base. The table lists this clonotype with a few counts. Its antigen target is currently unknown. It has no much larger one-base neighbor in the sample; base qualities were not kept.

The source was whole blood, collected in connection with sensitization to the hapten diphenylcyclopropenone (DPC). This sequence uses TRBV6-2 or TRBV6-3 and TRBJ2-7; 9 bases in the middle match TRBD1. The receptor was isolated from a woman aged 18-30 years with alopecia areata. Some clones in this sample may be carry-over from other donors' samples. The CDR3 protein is CASSYPRDRADYEQYF. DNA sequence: TGTGCCAGCAGCTATCCCCGGGACAGGGCGGACTACGAGCAGTACTTC.